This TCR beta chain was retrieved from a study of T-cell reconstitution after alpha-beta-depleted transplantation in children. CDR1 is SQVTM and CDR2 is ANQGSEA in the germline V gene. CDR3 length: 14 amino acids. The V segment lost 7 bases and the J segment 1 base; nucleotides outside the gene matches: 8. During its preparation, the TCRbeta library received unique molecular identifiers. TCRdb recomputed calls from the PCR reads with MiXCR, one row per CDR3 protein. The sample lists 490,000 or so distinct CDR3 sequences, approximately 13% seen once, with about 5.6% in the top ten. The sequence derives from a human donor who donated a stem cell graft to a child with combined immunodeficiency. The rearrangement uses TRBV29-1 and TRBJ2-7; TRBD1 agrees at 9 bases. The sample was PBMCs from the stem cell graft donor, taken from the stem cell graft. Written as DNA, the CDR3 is TGCAGCGCCTCAGGGACAGGGAATTCCTACGAGCAGTACTTC. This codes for CSASGTGNSYEQYF.